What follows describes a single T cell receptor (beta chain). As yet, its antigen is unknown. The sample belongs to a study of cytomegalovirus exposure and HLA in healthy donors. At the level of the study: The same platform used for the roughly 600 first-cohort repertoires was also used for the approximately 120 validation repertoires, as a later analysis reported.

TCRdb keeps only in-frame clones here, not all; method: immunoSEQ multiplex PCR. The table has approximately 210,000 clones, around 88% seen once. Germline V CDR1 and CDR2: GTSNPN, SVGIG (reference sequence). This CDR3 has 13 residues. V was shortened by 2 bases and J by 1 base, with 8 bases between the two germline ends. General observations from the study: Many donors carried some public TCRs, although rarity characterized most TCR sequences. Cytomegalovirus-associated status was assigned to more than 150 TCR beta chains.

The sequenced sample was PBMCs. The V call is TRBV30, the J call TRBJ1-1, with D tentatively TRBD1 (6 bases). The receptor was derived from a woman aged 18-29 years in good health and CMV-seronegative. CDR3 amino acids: CAWSSGQNTEAFF. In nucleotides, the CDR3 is TGTGCCTGGAGTTCGGGACAGAACACTGAAGCTTTCTTT.